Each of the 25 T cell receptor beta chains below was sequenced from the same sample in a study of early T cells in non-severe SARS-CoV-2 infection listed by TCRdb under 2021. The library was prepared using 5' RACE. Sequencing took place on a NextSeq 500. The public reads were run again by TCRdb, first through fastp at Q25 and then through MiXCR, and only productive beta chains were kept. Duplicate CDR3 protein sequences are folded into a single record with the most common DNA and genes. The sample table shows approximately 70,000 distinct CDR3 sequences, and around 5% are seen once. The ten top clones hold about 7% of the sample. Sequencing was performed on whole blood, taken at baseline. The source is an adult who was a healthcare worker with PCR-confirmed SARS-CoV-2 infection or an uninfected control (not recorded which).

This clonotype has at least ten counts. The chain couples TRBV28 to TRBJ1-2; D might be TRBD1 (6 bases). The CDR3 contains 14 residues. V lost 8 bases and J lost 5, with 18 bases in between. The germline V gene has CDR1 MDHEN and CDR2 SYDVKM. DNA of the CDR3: TGTGCCAGCGGCAGGACAGTGATGAATTATGGCTACACCTTC. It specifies CASGRTVMNYGYTF.

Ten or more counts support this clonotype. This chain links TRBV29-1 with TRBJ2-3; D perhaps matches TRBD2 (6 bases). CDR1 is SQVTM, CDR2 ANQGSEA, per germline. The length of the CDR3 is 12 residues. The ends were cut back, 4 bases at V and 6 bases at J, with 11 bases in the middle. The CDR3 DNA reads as TGCAGCGTTGCGGAGGGCGCGGATACGCAGTATTTT. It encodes CSVAEGADTQYF.

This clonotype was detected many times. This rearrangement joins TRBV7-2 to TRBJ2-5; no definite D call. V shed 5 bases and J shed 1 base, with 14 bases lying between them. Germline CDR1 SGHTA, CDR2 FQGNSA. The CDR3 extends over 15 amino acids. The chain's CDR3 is CASSPGLRSQETQYF. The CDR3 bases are TGTGCCAGCAGCCCTGGGCTCAGAAGCCAAGAGACCCAGTACTTC.

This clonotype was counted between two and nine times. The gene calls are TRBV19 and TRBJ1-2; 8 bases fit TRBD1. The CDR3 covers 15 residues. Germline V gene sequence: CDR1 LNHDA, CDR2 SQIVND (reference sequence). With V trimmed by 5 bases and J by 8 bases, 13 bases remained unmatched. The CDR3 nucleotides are TGTGCCAGTAGTCTTCTCGACAGGGGAACGAACGGCTACACCTTC. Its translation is CASSLLDRGTNGYTF.

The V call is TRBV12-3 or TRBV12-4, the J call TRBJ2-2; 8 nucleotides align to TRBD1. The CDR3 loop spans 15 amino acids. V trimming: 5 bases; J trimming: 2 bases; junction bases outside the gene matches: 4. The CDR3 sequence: CASSRQGRNTGELFF. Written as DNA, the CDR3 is TGTGCCAGCAGTAGACAGGGGCGTAACACCGGGGAGCTGTTTTTT.

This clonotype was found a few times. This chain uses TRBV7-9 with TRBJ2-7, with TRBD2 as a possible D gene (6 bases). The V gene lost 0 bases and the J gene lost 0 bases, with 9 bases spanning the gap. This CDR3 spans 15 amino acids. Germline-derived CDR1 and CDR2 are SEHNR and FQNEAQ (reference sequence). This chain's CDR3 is CASSLASGSSYEQYF. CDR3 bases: TGTGCCAGCAGCTTAGCTAGCGGTAGCTCCTACGAGCAGTACTTC.

The CDR3 nucleotides are TGCAGTGCTAGTCAAGGGGGACGTGGAGCGGATGGCTACACCTTC. Protein sequence: CSASQGGRGADGYTF. The rearrangement uses TRBV20-1 and TRBJ1-2; TRBD1 is a possible D gene (6 bases). The CDR3 consists of 15 residues. Germline lookup yields CDR1 DFQATT and CDR2 SNEGSKA (reference sequence). V lost 3 bases to trimming and J lost 6 bases, with 20 bases between them.

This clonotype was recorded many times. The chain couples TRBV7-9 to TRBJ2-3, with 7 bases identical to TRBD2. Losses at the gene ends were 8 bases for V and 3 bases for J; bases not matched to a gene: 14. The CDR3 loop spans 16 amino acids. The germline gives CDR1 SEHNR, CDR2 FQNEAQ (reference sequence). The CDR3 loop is CASEEPGGSVTDTQYF. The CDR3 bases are TGTGCCAGCGAGGAACCGGGAGGATCCGTGACAGATACGCAGTATTTT.

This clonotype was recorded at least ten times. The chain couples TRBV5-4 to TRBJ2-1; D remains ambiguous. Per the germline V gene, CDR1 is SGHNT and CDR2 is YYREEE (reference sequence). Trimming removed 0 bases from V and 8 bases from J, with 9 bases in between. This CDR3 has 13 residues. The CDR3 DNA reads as TGTGCCAGCAGCTTGGCCCCCCCAGATGAGCAGTTCTTC. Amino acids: CASSLAPPDEQFF.

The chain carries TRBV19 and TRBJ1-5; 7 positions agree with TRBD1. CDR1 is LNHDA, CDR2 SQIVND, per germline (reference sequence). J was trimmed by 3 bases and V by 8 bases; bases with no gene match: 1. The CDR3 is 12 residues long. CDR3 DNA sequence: TGTGCCAGTGGGACAGACAATCAGCCCCAGCATTTT. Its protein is CASGTDNQPQHF.

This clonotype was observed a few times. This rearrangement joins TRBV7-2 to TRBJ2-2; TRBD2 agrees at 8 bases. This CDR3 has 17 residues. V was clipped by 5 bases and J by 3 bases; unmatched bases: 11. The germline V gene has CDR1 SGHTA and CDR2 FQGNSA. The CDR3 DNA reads TGTGCCAGCAGCGTGCGATCAGCGGGAGCAGACACCGGGGAGCTGTTTTTT. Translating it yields CASSVRSAGADTGELFF.

The CDR3 nucleotides are TGTGCCAGCAGTTACCGGGAGACAGGGGTCTATAATTCACCCCTCCACTTT. This translates into CASSYRETGVYNSPLHF. The rearrangement joins TRBV6-7 to TRBJ1-6; 8 bases are a match to TRBD1. TRBV6-7 is marked as an open reading frame, function uncertain. The length of the CDR3 is 17 residues. V dropped 2 bases and J dropped 3; count of bases not matched to a gene: 6.

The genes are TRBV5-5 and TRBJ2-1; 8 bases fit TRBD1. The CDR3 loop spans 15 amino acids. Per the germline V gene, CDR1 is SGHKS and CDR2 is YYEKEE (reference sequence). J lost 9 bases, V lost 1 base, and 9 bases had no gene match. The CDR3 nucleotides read TGTGCCAGCAGCTTGAGACAGGGGATTTTTCGTGAGCAGTTCTTC. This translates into CASSLRQGIFREQFF.

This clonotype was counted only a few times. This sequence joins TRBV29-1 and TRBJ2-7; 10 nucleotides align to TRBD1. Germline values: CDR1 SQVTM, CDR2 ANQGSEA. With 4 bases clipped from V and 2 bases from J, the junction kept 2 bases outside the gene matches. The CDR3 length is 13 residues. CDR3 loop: CSVAGQGTYEQYF. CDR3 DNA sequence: TGCAGCGTTGCGGGACAGGGGACCTACGAGCAGTACTTC.

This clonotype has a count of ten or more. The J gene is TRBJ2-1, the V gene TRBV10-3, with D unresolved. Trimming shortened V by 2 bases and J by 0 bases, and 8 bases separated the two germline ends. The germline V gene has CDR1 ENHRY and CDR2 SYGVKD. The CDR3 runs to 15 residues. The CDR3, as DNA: TGTGCCATCAGTGAGAGGCTTGGCTCCTACAATGAGCAGTTCTTC. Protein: CAISERLGSYNEQFF.

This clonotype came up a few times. This CDR3 reads CASSDSPGKGNTEAFF. The CDR3 DNA sequence: TGTGCCAGCAGTGACTCCCCAGGGAAGGGGAACACTGAAGCTTTCTTT. The V call is TRBV6-4, the J call TRBJ1-1; D might be TRBD1 (5 bases). The CDR3 totals 16 residues. Germline V CDR1 and CDR2: MRHNA, SNTAGT. V was clipped by 0 bases and J by 1 base, with 12 bases between them.

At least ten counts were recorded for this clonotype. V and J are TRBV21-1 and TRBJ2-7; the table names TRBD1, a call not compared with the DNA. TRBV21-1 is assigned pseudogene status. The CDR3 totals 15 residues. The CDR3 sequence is CASSKRGRPAYEQYF. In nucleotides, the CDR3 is TGTGCCAGCAGCAAAAGGGGACGCCCGGCCTACGAGCAGTACTTC.

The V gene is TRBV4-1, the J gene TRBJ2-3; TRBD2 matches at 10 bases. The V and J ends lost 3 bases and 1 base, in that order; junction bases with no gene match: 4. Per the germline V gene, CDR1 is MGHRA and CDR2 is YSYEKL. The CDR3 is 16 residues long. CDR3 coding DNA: TGCGCCAGCAGCCAGACCGGGACTAGCGGCACAGATACGCAGTATTTT. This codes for CASSQTGTSGTDTQYF.

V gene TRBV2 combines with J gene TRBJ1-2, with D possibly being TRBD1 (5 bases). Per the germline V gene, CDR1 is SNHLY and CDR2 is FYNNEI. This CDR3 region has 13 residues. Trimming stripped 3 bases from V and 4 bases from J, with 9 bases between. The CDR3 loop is CASSDGTPYGYTF. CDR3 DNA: TGTGCCAGCAGTGACGGGACCCCCTATGGCTACACCTTC.

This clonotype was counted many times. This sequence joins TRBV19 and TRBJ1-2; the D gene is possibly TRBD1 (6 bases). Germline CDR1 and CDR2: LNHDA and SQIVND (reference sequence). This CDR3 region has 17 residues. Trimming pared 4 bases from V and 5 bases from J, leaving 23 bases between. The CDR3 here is CASSTHPGQRGSYGYTF. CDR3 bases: TGTGCCAGTAGTACCCACCCAGGACAGCGAGGCTCTTATGGCTACACCTTC. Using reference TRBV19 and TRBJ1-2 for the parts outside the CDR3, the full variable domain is DGGITQSPKYLFRKEGQNVTLSCEQNLNHDAMYWYRQDPGQGLRLIYYSQIVNDFQKGDIAEGYSVSREKKESFPLTVTSAQKNPTAFYLCASSTHPGQRGSYGYTFGSGTRLTVV.

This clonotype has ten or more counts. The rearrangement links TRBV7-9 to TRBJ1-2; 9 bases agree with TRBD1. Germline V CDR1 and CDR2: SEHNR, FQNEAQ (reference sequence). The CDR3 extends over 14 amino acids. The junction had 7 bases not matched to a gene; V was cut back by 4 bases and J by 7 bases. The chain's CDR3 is CASSSPQGAGGYTF. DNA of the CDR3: TGTGCCAGCAGCTCCCCACAGGGGGCTGGTGGCTACACCTTC.

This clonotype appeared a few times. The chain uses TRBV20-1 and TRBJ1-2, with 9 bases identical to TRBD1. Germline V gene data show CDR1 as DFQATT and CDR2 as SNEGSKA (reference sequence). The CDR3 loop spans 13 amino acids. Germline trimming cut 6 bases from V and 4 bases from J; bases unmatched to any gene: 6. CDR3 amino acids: CSAVRDRVYGYTF. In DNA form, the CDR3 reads TGCAGTGCCGTCCGGGACAGGGTCTATGGCTACACCTTC.

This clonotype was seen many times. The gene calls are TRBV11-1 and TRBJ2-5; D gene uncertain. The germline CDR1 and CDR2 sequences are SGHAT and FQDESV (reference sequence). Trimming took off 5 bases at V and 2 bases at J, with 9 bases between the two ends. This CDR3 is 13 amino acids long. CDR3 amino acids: CASSVLLQETQYF. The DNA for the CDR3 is TGTGCCAGCAGCGTCTTATTACAAGAGACCCAGTACTTC.

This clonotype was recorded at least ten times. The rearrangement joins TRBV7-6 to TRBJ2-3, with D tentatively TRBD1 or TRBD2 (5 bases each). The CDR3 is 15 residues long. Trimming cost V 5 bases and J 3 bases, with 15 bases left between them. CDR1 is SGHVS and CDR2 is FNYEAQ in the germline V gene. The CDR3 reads CASSHVGARTDTQYF. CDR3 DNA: TGTGCCAGCAGCCACGTCGGGGCAAGGACAGATACGCAGTATTTT.

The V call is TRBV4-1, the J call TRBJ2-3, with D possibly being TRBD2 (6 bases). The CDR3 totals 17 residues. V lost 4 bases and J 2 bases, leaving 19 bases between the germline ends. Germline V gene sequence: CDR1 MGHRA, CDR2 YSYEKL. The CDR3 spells CASSPRPKRAYTDTQYF. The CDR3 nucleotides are TGCGCCAGCAGCCCCCGACCGAAGCGGGCTTACACAGATACGCAGTATTTT.